The rows below give T cell receptor beta chains drawn from one sample of a study of blood T cell repertoires in COVID-19. Profiled with immunoSEQ multiplex PCR; TCRdb holds only in-frame clones, not every one. This sample has roughly 250,000 clones; around 89% occur once, and the top ten carry under 3.5%. The sequenced sample consisted of PBMCs or T cells enriched from blood (not recorded which). These receptors were taken from a woman aged 45-60 years who had recovered from COVID-19. Both conserved end residues are part of each CDR3.

v_gene	CDR3aa
TRBV28	CASSKRYLRGTEAFF
TRBV6-5	CASSSDSTGSNQPQHF
TRBV28	CASSFSGRGMAGELFF
TRBV7-2	CASSLQSGSGETQYF
TRBV19	CASSKSRNQPQHF
TRBV27	CASSLEGGRGKLFF
TRBV5-1	CASSLGTEAFF
TRBV18	CASSPTGIRTYNEQFF
TRBV20-1	CSASGLAGGPSDMGMTDTQYF
TRBV2	CASEGTGTVDDNPNYGYTF
TRBV28	CASSIGDTQRYEQYF
TRBV28	CASSWGLPDGYTF
TRBV2	CASRGSGRPNTGELFF
TRBV10-3	CAISERGGSYNEQFF
TRBV28	CASSLKLAKNIQYF
TRBV7-2	CASSVQFTYEQYF
TRBV5-5	CASSFQMANTGELFF
TRBV6-5	CASTKIAEATDTQYF
TRBV10-1	CASSPGLAGYEQYF
TRBV9	CASSVGWRGTQETQYF
TRBV27	CASTKKGSGHYGYTF
TRBV6-6	CASSPGSNYGYTF
TRBV5-1	CASSSTGTSGETQYF
TRBV19	CASRPPGSGRFDEQYF
TRBV6-5	CASSSGLAGANEQFF
TRBV5-4	CASSLEGLAGKYNEQFF
TRBV7-2	CASSSNSFAQPQHF